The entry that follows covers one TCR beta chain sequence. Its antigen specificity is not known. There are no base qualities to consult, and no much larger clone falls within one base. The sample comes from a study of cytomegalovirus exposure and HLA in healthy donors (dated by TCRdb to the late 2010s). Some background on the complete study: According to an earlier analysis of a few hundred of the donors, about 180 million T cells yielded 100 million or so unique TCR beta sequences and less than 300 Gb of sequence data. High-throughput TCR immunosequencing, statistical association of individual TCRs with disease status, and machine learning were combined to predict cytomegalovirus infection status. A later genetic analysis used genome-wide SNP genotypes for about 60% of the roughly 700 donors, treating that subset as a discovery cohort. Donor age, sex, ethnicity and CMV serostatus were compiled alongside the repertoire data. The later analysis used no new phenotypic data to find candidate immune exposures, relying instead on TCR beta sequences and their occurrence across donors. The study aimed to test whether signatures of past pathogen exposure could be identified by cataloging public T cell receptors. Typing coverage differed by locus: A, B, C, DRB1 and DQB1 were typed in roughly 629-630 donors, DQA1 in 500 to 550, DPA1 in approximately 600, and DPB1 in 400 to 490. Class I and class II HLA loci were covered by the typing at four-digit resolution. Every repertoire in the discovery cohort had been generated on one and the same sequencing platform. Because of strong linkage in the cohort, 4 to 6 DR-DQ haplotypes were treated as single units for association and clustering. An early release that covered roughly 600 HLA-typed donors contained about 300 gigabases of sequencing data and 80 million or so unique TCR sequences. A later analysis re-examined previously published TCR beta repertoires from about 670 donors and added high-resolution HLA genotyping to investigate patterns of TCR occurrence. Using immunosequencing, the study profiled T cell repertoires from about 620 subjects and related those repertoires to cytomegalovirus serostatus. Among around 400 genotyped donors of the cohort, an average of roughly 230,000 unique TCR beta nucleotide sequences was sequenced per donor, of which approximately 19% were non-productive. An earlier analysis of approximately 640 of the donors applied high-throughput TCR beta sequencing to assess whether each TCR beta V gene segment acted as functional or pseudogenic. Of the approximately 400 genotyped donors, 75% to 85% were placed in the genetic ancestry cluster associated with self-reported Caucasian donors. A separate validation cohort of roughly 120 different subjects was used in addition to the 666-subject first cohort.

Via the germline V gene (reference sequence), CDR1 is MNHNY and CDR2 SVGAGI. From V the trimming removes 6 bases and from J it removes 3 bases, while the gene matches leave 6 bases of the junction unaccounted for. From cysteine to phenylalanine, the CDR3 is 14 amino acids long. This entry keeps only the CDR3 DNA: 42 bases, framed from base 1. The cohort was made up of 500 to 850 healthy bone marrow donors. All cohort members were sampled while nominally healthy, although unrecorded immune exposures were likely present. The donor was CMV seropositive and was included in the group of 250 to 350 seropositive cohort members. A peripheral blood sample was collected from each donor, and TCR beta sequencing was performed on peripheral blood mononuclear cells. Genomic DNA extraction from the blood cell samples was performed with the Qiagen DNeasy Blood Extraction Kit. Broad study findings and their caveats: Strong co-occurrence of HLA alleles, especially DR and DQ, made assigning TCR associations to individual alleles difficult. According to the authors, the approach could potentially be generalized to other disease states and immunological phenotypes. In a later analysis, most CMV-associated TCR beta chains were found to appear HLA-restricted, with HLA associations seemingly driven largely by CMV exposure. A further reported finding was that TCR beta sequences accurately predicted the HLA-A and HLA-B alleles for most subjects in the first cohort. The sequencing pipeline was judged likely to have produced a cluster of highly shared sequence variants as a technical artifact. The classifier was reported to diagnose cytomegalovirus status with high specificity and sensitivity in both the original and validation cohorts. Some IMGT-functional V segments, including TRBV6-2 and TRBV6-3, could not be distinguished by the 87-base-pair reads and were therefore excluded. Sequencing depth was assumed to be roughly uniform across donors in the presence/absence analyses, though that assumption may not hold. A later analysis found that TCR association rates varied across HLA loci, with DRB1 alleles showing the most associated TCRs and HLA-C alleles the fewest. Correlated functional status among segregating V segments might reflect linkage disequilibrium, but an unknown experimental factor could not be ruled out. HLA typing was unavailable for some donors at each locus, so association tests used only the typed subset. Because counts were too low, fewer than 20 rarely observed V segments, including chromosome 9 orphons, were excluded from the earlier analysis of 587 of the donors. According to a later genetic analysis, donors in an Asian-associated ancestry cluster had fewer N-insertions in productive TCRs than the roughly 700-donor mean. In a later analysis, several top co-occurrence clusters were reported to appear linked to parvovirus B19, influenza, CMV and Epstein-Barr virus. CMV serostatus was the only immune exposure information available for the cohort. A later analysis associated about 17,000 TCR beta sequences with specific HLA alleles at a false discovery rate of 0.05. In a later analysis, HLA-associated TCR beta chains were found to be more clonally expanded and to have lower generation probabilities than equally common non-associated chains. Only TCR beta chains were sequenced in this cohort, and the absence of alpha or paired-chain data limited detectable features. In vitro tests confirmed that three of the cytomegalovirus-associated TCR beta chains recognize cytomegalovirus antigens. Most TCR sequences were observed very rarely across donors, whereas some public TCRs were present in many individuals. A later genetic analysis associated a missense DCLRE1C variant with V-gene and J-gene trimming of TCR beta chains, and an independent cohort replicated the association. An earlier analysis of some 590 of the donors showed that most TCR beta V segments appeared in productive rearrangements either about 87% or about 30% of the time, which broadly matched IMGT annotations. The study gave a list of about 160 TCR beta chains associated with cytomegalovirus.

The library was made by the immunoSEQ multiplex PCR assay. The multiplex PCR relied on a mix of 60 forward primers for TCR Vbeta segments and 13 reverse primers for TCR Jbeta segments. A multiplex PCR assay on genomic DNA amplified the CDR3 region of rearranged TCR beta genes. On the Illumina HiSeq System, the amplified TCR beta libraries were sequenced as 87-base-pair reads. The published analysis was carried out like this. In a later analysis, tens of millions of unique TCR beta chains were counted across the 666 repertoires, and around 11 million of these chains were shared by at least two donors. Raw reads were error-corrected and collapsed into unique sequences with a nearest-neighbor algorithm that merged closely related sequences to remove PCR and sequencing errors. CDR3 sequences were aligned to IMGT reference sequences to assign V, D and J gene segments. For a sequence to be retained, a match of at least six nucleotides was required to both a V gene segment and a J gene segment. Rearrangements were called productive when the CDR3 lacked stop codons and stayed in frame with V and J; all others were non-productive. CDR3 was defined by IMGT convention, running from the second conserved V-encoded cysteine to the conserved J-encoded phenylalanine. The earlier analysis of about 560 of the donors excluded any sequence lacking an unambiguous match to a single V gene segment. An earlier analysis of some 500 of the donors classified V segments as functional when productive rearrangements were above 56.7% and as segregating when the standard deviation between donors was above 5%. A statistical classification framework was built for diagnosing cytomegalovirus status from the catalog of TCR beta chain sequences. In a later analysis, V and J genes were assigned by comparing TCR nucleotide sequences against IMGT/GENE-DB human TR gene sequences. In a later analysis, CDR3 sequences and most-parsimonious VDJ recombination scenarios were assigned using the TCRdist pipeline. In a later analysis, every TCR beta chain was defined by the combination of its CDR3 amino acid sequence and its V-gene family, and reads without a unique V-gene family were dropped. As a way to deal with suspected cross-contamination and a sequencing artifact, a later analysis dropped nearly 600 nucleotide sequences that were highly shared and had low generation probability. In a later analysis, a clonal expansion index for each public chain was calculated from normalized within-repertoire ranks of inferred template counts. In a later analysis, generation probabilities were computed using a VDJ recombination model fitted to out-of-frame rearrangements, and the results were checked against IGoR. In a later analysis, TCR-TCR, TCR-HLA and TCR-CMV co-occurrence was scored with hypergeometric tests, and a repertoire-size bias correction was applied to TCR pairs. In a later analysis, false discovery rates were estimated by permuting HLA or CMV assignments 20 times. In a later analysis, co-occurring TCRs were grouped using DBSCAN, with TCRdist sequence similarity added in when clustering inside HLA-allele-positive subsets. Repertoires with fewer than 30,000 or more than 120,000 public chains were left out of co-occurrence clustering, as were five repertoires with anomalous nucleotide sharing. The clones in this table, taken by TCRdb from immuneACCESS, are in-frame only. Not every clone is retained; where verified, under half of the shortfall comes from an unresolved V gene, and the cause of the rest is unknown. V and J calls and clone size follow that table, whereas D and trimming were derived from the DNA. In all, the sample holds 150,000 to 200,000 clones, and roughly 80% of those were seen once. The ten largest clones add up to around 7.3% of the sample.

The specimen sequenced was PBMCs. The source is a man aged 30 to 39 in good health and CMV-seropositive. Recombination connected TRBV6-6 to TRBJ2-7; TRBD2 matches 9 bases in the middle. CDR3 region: CASRFSGSSYEQYF. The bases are TGTGCCAGCAGATTTAGCGGGAGTAGCTACGAGCAGTACTTC.